These 20 T cell receptor beta chains share one sample of origin, sequenced in a study of cytomegalovirus exposure and HLA in healthy donors. PCR was performed using 60 Vbeta and 13 Jbeta primers. Profiling relied on immunoSEQ multiplex PCR, and the TCRdb table lists in-frame clones only, not all of them. The sample yields some 130,000 clones, over 70% seen once. Material for sequencing was PBMCs. Receptors were obtained from a man aged 25-45 years in good health and CMV-seronegative.

The chain has TRBV27 and TRBJ2-1; D may be TRBD2 (7 bases). V was clipped by 8 bases and J by 6 bases, with 11 bases between them. The germline gives CDR1 MNHEY, CDR2 SMNVEV (reference sequence). The CDR3 sequence is 12 residues long. This CDR3 is CASVRGANEQFF. Here the CDR3 DNA reads TGTGCCAGCGTTCGGGGGGCCAATGAGCAGTTCTTC.

The chain combines TRBV6-5 with TRBJ2-1; 8 positions match TRBD2. There are 16 residues in the CDR3. After removal of 3 bases from V and 4 bases from J, the junction contained 8 bases not matched to a gene. Germline CDR1 and CDR2: MNHEY and SVGAGI. The CDR3 bases are TGTGCCAGCAGTTATCAAGCGGGAGTCACATACAATGAGCAGTTCTTC. This codes for CASSYQAGVTYNEQFF.

V and J are TRBV18 and TRBJ1-2; 8 bases are a match to TRBD1. J gave up 3 bases and V 5 bases, and 2 bases lay outside the gene matches. The CDR3 totals 13 residues. Germline CDR1 reads KGHSH; CDR2 reads LQKENI. The CDR3 DNA reads TGTGCCAGCTCAACAGGGGGAGACTATGGCTACACCTTC. Translated: CASSTGGDYGYTF.

The chain combines TRBV10-3 with TRBJ2-7; D is uncertain. V lost 6 bases and J 5 bases, leaving 14 bases between the germline ends. From germline, CDR1 is ENHRY and CDR2 SYGVKD. The CDR3 has 13 residues. As DNA, the CDR3 is TGTGCCATCAGCGACGGGTTGAGGAACGAGCAGTACTTC. Encoded protein: CAISDGLRNEQYF.

DNA for the CDR3: TGTGCCAGTAGCTTAAACAGGGGCGGTATCAATGAGCAGTTCTTC. Translation gives CASSLNRGGINEQFF. The V call is TRBV19, the J call TRBJ2-1; TRBD1 matches 7 bases. After removal of 6 bases from V and 6 bases from J, the junction contained 11 bases not matched to a gene. This CDR3 contains 15 residues. The germline V gene has CDR1 LNHDA and CDR2 SQIVND (reference sequence).

The chain combines TRBV5-6 with TRBJ2-5, with D possibly TRBD2 on 6 matching bases. CDR1 and CDR2 from the germline V gene are SGHDT and YYEEEE. Trimming took 2 bases from V and 3 from J, leaving 14 bases between them. CDR3 size: 15 residues. The CDR3 nucleotides read TGTGCCAGCAGCTTCGCACTAGCTATCGAAGAGACCCAGTACTTC. Translation: CASSFALAIEETQYF.

This clone was seen more than once but under ten times. V and J are TRBV7-9 and TRBJ2-7; TRBD2 matches at 10 bases. The germline gives CDR1 SEHNR, CDR2 FQNEAQ (reference sequence). This CDR3 has 18 residues. With 1 base clipped from V and 3 bases from J, the junction kept 12 bases outside the gene matches. DNA of the CDR3: TGTGCCAGCAGCTTAGGTAGGGCTAGCGGGGGTTCCATCTACGAGCAGTACTTC. This sequence encodes CASSLGRASGGSIYEQYF.

The gene calls are TRBV6-1 and TRBJ2-1; 11 bases line up with TRBD2. After removal of 1 base from V and 8 bases from J, the junction contained 7 bases not matched to a gene. Germline V CDR1 and CDR2: MNHNS, SASEGT. CDR3 length equals 16 residues. CDR3 sequence (DNA): TGTGCCAGCAGTGAAGTAGCGGGAGGGCCTAGGGATGAGCAGTTCTTC. The encoded protein is CASSEVAGGPRDEQFF.

The gene calls are TRBV6-4 and TRBJ2-3, with a tentative D call TRBD2 (6 bases). The CDR3 has 16 residues. Trimming shortened V by 2 bases and J by 1 base, and 13 bases separated the two germline ends. Germline V CDR1 and CDR2: MRHNA, SNTAGT. DNA of the CDR3: TGTGCCAGCAGTGACGGTGGAGGGAGTGGCACAGATACGCAGTATTTT. It is translated as CASSDGGGSGTDTQYF.

The chain couples TRBV29-1 to TRBJ2-1; 7 nucleotides match TRBD2. CDR3 length: 13 residues. Germline V lookup: CDR1 SQVTM, CDR2 ANQGSEA. The V and J ends lost 3 bases and 7 bases, in that order; junction bases with no gene match: 6. CDR3 residues: CSVEVGGSNEQFF. The CDR3 bases are TGCAGCGTTGAGGTGGGCGGGAGTAATGAGCAGTTCTTC.

V usage is TRBV21-1 and J usage is TRBJ2-4; no DNA check was done on the table's D call, TRBD1. TRBV21-1 is recorded as a pseudogene. The CDR3 contains 15 residues. In DNA, the CDR3 is TGTGCCAGCAGCAAAAATCTGGCTTCAGAAAACATTCAGTACTTC. Protein sequence: CASSKNLASENIQYF.

The J gene is TRBJ2-7, the V gene TRBV29-1, with D possibly matching TRBD2 (5 bases). Trimming cost V 3 bases and J 4 bases, with 10 bases left between them. This CDR3 spans 12 amino acids. CDR1 is SQVTM and CDR2 is ANQGSEA in the germline V gene. The CDR3, as DNA: TGCAGCGTTGAGGGGAGTGGGTACGAGCAGTACTTC. Amino acid sequence: CSVEGSGYEQYF.

The chain links TRBV7-6 to TRBJ2-7; possibly TRBD1 for D (5 bases). Germline CDR1 reads SGHVS; CDR2 reads FNYEAQ. V was clipped by 3 bases and J by 0 bases, with 12 bases between them. This CDR3 has 15 residues. CDR3 loop: CASSLGRVTSYEQYF. In nucleotides, the CDR3 is TGTGCCAGCAGCTTGGGCAGGGTCACCTCCTACGAGCAGTACTTC.

The count of this clone is one. The chain is built from TRBV5-4 and TRBJ1-3; D gene ambiguous. In germline, CDR1 is SGHNT, CDR2 YYREEE (reference sequence). V gave up 4 bases and J gave up 2 bases, with 16 bases separating them. The CDR3 consists of 16 residues. The CDR3 DNA is TGTGCCAGCAGCATCGACGGAGCAAACCCTGGAAACACCATATATTTT. This gives the protein CASSIDGANPGNTIYF.

This clone has just one count. The chain uses TRBV29-1 and TRBJ1-1; D may be TRBD1 (6 bases). Germline CDR1 is SQVTM and CDR2 is ANQGSEA. Trimming cost V 6 bases and J 0 bases, with 14 bases left between them. CDR3 length: 14 residues. The CDR3 here is CSVAADSMNTEAFF. In nucleotides, the CDR3 is TGCAGCGTCGCCGCGGACAGTATGAACACTGAAGCTTTCTTT.

The rearrangement uses TRBV4-1 and TRBJ2-1, with a tentative D call TRBD2 (6 bases). Germline CDR1 and CDR2: MGHRA and YSYEKL. With 3 bases removed from V and 5 bases from J, the gap between germline ends came to 17 bases. There are 16 residues in the CDR3. The DNA for the CDR3 is TGCGCCAGCAGCCACTTCCCGGGACGACTAGACAATGAGCAGTTCTTC. Translated: CASSHFPGRLDNEQFF.

This sequence joins TRBV5-1 and TRBJ2-7; TRBD2 agrees at 13 bases. This CDR3 spans 14 amino acids. The V gene end was trimmed by 5 bases and the J gene end by 4 bases; junction bases not matched to a gene: 3. Germline loops: CDR1 SGHRS, CDR2 YFSETQ. The CDR3: CASRWTSGSYEQYF. The CDR3 DNA follows: TGCGCCAGCAGGTGGACTAGCGGGAGTTACGAGCAGTACTTC.

The V and J genes are TRBV28 and TRBJ1-4; no definite D call. The V gene's germline CDR1 is MDHEN and CDR2 SYDVKM. The CDR3 spans 13 residues. V was pared by 3 bases and J by 4 bases, with 6 bases between. Here the CDR3 DNA reads TGTGCCAGCAGTTTTGACATTAATGAAAAACTGTTTTTT. Translation: CASSFDINEKLFF.

The rearrangement links TRBV2 to TRBJ1-1, with D unclear. The V gene lost 3 bases and the J gene lost 5 bases, with 10 bases spanning the gap. Germline V gives CDR1 SNHLY, CDR2 FYNNEI. CDR3 length: 13 residues. DNA for the CDR3: TGTGCCAGCAGTGATCCACGCAGAACTGAAGCTTTCTTT. Protein sequence: CASSDPRRTEAFF.

V usage is TRBV19 and J usage is TRBJ2-7; perhaps TRBD1 as D (5 bases). Per the germline V gene, CDR1 is LNHDA and CDR2 is SQIVND (reference sequence). The CDR3 length is 14 residues. V gave up 1 base and J gave up 2 bases, with 9 bases separating them. The CDR3 DNA reads as TGTGCCAGTAGTATAGGGACAAGGACCTACGAGCAGTACTTC. This translates into CASSIGTRTYEQYF.